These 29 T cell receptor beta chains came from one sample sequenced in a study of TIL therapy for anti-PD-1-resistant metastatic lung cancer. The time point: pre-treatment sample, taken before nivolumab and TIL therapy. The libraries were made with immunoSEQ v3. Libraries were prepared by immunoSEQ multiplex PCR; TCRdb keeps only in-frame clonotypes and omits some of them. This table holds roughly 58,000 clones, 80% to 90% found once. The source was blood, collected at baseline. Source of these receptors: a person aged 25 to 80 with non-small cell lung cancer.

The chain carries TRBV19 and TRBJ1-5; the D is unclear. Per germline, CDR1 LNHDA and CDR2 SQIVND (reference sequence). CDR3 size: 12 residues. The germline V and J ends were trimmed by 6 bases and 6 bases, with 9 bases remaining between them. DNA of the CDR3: TGTGCCAGTAGGACGGTAGGTCAGCCCCAGCATTTT. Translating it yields CASRTVGQPQHF. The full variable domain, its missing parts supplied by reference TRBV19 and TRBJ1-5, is DGGITQSPKYLFRKEGQNVTLSCEQNLNHDAMYWYRQDPGQGLRLIYYSQIVNDFQKGDIAEGYSVSREKKESFPLTVTSAQKNPTAFYLCASRTVGQPQHFGDGTRLSIL.

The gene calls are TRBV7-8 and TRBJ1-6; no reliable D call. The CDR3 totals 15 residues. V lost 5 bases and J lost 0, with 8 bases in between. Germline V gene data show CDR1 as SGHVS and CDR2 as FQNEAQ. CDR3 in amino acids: CASSGRSSYNSPLHF. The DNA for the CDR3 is TGTGCCAGCAGCGGTCGGAGCTCCTATAATTCACCCCTCCACTTT.

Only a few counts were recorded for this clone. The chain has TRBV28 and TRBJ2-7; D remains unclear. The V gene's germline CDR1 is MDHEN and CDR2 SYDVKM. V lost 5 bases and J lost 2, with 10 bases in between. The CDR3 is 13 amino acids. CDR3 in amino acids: CASSTTPTYEQYF. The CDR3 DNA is TGTGCCAGCAGTACGACACCTACCTACGAGCAGTACTTC.

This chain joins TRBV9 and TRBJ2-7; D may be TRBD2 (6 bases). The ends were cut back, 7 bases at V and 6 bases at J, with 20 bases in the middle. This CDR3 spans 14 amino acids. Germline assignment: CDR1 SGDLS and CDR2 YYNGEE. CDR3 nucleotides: TGTGCCAGCGGGGGTGGGACTCTTAACGGCGAGCAGTACTTC. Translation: CASGGGTLNGEQYF.

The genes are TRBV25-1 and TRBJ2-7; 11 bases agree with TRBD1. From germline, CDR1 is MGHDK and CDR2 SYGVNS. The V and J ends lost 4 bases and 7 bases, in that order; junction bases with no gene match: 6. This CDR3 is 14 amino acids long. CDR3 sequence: CASSARDRGEEQYF. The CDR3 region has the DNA TGTGCCAGCAGTGCCCGGGACAGGGGGGAAGAGCAGTACTTC.

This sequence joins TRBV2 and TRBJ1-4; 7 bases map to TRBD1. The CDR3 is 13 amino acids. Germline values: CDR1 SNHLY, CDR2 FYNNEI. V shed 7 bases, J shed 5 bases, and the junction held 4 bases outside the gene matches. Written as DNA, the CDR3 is TGTGCCAGCACACGGGACAGAAATGAAAAACTGTTTTTT. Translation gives CASTRDRNEKLFF.

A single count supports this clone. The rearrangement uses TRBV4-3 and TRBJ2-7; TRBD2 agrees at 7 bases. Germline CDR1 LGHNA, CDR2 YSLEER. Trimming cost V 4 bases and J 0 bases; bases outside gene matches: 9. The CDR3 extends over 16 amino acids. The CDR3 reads CASSRVAGGASYEQYF. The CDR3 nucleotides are TGCGCCAGCAGCCGGGTAGCGGGCGGAGCCTCCTACGAGCAGTACTTC.

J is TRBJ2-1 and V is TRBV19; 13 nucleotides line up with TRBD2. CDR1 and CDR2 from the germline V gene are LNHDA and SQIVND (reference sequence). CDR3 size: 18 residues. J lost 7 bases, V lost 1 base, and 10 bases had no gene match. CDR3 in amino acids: CASSIVIRTSGSGNEQFF. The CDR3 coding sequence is TGTGCCAGTAGTATAGTTATAAGGACTAGCGGGAGTGGGAATGAGCAGTTCTTC.

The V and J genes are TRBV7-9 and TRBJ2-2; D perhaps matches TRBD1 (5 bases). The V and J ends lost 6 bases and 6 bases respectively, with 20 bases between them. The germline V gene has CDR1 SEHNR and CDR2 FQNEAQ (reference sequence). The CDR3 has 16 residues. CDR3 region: CASRTPAAGIAGELFF. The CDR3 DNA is TGTGCCAGCAGAACCCCCGCGGCAGGGATTGCCGGGGAGCTGTTTTTT.

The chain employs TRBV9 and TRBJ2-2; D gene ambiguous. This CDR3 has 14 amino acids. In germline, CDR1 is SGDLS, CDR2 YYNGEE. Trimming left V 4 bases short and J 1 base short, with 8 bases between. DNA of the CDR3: TGTGCCAGCAGCCGGGCAGGGAACACCGGGGAGCTGTTTTTT. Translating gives CASSRAGNTGELFF.

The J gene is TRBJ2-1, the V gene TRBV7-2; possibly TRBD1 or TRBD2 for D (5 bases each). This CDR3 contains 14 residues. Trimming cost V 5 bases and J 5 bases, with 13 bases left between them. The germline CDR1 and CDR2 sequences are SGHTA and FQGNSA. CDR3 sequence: CASSPGPEHNEQFF. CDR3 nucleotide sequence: TGTGCCAGCAGCCCGGGACCAGAACACAATGAGCAGTTCTTC.

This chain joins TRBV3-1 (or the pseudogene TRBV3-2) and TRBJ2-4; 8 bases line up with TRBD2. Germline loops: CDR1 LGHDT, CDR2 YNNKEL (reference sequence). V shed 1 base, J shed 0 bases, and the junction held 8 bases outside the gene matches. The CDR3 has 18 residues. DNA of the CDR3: TGTGCCAGCAGCCAAGCTTTAACGGGGGGGCTAGCCAAAAACATTCAGTACTTC. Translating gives CASSQALTGGLAKNIQYF.

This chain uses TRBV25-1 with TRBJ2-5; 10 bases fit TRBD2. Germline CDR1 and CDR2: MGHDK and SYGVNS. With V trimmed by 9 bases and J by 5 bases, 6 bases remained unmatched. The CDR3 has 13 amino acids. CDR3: CASRTSGAETQYF. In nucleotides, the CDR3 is TGTGCCAGTCGGACTAGCGGAGCTGAGACCCAGTACTTC.

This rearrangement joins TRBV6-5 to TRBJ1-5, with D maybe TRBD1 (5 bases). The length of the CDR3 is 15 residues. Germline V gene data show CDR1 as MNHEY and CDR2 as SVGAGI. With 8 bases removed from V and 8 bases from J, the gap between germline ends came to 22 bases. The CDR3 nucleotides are TGTGCCAGCCCGGGACCCCGTTTTTGGTTAGAGCCCCAGCATTTT. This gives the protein CASPGPRFWLEPQHF.

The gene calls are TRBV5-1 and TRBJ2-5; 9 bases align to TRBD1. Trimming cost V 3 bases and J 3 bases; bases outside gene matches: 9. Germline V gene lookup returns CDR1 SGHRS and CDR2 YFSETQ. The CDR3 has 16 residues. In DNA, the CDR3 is TGCGCCAGCAGCTCGCAATCCGGGACAGGGAAAGAGACCCAGTACTTC. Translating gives CASSSQSGTGKETQYF.

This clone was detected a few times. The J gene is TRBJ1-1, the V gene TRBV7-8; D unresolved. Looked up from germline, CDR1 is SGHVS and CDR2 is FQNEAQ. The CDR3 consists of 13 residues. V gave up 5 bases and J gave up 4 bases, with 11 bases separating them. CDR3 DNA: TGTGCCAGCAGCCCCTTACAAGGCACTGAAGCTTTCTTT. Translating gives CASSPLQGTEAFF.

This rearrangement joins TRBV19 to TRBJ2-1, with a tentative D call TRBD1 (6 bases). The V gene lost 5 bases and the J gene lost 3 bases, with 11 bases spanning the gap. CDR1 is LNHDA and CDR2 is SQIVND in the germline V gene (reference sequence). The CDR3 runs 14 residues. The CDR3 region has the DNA TGTGCCAGTAGTTGGCCCAGGGGCTACAATGAGCAGTTCTTC. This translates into CASSWPRGYNEQFF.

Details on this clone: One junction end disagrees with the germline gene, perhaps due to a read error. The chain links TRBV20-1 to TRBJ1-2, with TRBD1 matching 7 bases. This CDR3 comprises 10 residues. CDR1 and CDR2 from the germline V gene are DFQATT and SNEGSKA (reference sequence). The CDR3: CSARATRQGF. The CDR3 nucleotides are TGCAGTGCGAGGGCGACTCGACAGGGCTTC.

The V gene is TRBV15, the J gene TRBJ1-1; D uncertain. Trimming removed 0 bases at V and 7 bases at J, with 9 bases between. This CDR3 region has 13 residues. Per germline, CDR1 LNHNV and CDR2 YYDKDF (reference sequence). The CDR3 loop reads CATSREYRREAFF. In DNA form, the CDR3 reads TGTGCCACCAGCAGAGAGTATCGGCGTGAAGCTTTCTTT.

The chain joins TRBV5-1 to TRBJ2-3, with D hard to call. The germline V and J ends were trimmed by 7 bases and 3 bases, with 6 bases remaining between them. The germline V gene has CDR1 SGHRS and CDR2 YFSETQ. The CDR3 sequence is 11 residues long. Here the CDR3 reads CASLGTDTQYF. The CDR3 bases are TGCGCCAGCCTCGGGACAGATACGCAGTATTTT.

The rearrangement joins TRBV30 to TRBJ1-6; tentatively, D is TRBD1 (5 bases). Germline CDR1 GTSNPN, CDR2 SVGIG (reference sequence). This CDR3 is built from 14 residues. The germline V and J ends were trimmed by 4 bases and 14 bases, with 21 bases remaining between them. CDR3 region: CAWTAGQPGITLHF. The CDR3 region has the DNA TGTGCCTGGACCGCGGGGCAGCCCGGAATAACCCTCCACTTT.

CDR3: CASSLVGGREKLFF. As DNA, the CDR3 is TGTGCCAGCAGTTTGGTTGGGGGGAGGGAAAAACTGTTTTTT. The genes are TRBV27 and TRBJ1-4; a weak D match, TRBD1 (5 bases). Germline loops: CDR1 MNHEY, CDR2 SMNVEV (reference sequence). V lost 3 bases and J lost 8, with 13 bases in between. The CDR3 runs to 14 residues.

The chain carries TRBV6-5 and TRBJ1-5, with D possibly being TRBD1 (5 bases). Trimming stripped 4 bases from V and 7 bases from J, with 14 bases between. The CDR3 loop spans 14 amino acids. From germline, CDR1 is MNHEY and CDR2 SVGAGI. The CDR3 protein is CASSLRGVGQPQHF. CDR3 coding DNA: TGTGCCAGCAGTTTGAGAGGGGTAGGGCAGCCCCAGCATTTT.

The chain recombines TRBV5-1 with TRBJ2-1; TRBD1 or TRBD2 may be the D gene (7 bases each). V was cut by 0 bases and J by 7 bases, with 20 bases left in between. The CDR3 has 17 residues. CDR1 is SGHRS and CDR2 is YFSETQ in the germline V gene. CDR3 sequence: CASSLGARTGLENEQFF. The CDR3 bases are TGCGCCAGCAGCTTGGGGGCCCGGACAGGACTAGAGAATGAGCAGTTCTTC.

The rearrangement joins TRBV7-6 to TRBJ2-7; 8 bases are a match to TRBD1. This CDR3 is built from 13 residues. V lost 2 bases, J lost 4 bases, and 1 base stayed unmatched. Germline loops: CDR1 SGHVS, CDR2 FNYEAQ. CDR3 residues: CASSLTGGYEQYF. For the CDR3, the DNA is TGTGCCAGCAGCTTAACAGGGGGTTACGAGCAGTACTTC.

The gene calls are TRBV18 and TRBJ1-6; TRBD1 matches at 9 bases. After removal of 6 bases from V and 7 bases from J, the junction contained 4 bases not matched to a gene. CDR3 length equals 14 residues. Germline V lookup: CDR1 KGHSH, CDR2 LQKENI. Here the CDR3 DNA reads TGTGCCAGCTCGCCCGGGACAGGGAATTCACCCCTCCACTTT. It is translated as CASSPGTGNSPLHF.

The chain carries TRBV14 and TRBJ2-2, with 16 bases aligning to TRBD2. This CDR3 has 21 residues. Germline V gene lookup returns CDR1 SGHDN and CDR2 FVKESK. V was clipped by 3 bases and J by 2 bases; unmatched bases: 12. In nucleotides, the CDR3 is TGTGCCAGCAGCCACCTGACCGGGACTAGCGGGGGGGCATTAAACACCGGGGAGCTGTTTTTT. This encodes CASSHLTGTSGGALNTGELFF.

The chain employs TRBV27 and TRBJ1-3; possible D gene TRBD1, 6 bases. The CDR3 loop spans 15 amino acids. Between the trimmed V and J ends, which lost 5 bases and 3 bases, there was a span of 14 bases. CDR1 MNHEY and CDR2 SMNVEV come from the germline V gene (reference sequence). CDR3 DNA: TGTGCCAGCAGTCCCCGGGGGGCGCTTGGAAACACCATATATTTT. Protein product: CASSPRGALGNTIYF.

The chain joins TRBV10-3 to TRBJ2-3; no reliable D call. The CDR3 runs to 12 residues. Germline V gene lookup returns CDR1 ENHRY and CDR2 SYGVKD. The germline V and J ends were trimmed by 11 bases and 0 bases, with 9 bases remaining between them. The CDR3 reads CASSVSTDTQYF. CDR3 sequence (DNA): TGTGCCTCCAGTGTAAGCACAGATACGCAGTATTTT.